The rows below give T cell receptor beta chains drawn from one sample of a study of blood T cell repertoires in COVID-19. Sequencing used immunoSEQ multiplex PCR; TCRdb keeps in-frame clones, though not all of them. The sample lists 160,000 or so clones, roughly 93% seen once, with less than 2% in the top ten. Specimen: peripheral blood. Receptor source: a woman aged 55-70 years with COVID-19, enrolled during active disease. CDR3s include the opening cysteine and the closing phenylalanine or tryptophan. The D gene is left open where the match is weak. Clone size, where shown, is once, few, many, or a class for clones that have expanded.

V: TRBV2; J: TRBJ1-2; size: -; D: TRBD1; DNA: TGTGCCACCCAGCGGGACAGGGCCATCTATGGCTACACCTTC; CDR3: CATQRDRAIYGYTF
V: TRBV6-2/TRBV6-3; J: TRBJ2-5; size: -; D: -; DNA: TGTGCCAACAGTCCCTCGGGCGTTCGGACTATAGGGACCCAGTACTTC; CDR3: CANSPSGVRTIGTQYF
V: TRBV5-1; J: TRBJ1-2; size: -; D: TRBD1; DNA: TGCGCCAGCAGACCCGGGACAGGGTCCTATGGCTACACCTTC; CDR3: CASRPGTGSYGYTF
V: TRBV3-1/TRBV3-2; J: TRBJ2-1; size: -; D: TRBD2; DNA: TGTGCCAGCAGCCAAGATACGGCCGGGGCGGGGGAGACCTACAATGAGCAGTTCTTC; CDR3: CASSQDTAGAGETYNEQFF
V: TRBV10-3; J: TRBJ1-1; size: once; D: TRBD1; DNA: TGTGCCATCAGTGAGTCTGTCAGGGGGCTAGTCACTGAAGCTTTCTTT; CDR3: CAISESVRGLVTEAFF
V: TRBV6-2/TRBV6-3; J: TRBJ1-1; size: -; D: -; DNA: TGTGCCAGCAGTTACGGACTGCGAAACACTGAAGCTTTCTTT; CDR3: CASSYGLRNTEAFF
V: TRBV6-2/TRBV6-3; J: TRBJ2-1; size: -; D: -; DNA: TGTGCCAGCAGTTATGAGGCGCGGAATGAGCAGTTCTTC; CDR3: CASSYEARNEQFF
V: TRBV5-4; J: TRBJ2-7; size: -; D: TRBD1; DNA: TGTGCCAGCAGCAGCGGGACAGGGGATGGTCTGCAGTACTTC; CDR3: CASSSGTGDGLQYF
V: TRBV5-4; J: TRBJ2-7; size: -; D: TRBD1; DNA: TGTGCCAGCAGCTTAGGACAGGGCAGCTCCTACGAGCAGTACTTC; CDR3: CASSLGQGSSYEQYF
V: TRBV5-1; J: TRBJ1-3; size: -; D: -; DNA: TGCGCCAGCAGCTTGTTTCCGGGAGTCGCTGGAAACACCATATATTTT; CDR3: CASSLFPGVAGNTIYF
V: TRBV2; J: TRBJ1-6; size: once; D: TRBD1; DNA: TGTGCCAGCAGTGAAGCCGGGACAGGGGCGCATTCACCCCTCCACTTT; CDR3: CASSEAGTGAHSPLHF
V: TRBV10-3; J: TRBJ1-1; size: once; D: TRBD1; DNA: TGTGCCACACGGGGAGGGGACAGGGGGAACGCTGAAGCTTTCTTT; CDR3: CATRGGDRGNAEAFF